In this sample, the clone carrying this T cell receptor (beta chain) turned up once. One entry per CDR3 protein, called by TCRdb with MiXCR from the 5' RACE reads. There are about 550,000 distinct CDR3 sequences in the sample; about 19% occur only once, and roughly an eighth lies in the top ten. Germline V gene lookup returns CDR1 DFQATT and CDR2 SNEGSKA (reference sequence). Trimming cost V 6 bases and J 2 bases; bases outside gene matches: 7. The CDR3 runs to 14 residues. These data are taken from a study of T cells after yellow fever vaccination. The sample here was PBMCs, taken 15 days after the yellow fever booster vaccination. The J gene is TRBJ2-7, the V gene TRBV20-1; 10 positions agree with TRBD2. The TCR originated in a man aged 30 to 39 who received the YFV17D yellow fever vaccine. CDR3 in amino acids: CSARGTSVTYEQYF. The DNA of the CDR3 is TGCAGTGCACGCGGGACTAGCGTTACCTACGAGCAGTACTTC.